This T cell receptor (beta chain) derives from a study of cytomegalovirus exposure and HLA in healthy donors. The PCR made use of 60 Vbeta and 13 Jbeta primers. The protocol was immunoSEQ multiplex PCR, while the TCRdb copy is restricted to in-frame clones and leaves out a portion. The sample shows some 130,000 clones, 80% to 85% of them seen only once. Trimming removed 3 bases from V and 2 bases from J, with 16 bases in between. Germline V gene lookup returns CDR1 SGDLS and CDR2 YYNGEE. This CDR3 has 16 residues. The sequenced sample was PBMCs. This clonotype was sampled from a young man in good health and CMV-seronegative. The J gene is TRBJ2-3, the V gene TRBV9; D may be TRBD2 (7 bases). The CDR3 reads CASSGTAGAATDTQYF. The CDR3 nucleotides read TGTGCCAGCAGCGGAACCGCGGGGGCCGCCACAGATACGCAGTATTTT.